The rows below give T cell receptor beta chains drawn from one sample of a study of cytomegalovirus exposure and HLA in healthy donors. The protocol was immunoSEQ multiplex PCR, while the TCRdb copy is restricted to in-frame clones and leaves out a portion. The sample lists about 140,000 clones, 70% to 85% occurring once. Sequencing input: PBMCs. The receptors here all came from a woman aged 40 to 50 in good health and CMV-seronegative. Both conserved end residues are part of each CDR3. Each record gives: D gene, J gene, V gene, clone size, CDR3 protein, CDR3 DNA. D genes are given only for firm matches. Some rows have no size entry. The others give once, few or many, or a class for an expanded clone.

-,TRBJ1-5,TRBV7-6,-,CASSLTGDSNQPQHF,TGTGCCAGCAGCTTAACCGGGGATAGCAATCAGCCCCAGCATTTT
-,TRBJ2-1,TRBV19,-,CASSRGGDTYNEQFF,TGTGCCAGTAGTAGGGGCGGCGACACCTACAATGAGCAGTTCTTC
-,TRBJ1-5,TRBV28,-,CASTSAGASNQPQHF,TGTGCCAGCACTAGCGCCGGGGCAAGCAATCAGCCCCAGCATTTT
-,TRBJ1-2,TRBV28,-,CASCCKGDYGYTF,TGTGCCAGCTGCTGCAAGGGAGACTATGGCTACACCTTC
-,TRBJ1-2,TRBV15,few,CATSRVISMTGFGYTF,TGTGCCACCAGCAGAGTTATCTCGATGACTGGTTTTGGCTACACCTTC
TRBD1,TRBJ1-5,TRBV19,few,CASTQGVDRVDQPQHF,TGTGCCAGTACCCAAGGGGTTGACAGGGTTGATCAGCCCCAGCATTTT
TRBD1,TRBJ1-6,TRBV7-8,-,CASSRDRGYSPLHF,TGTGCCAGCAGCCGGGACAGGGGATACTCACCCCTCCACTTT
-,TRBJ2-7,TRBV19,-,CASSMALSGVVEQYF,TGTGCCAGTAGTATGGCCCTGTCCGGGGTTGTCGAGCAGTACTTC
TRBD2,TRBJ2-2,TRBV7-6,-,CASSLKVKGGRLVTGELFF,TGTGCCAGCAGCTTAAAGGTCAAGGGCGGGAGATTGGTCACCGGGGAGCTGTTTTTT
TRBD2,TRBJ2-7,TRBV6-1,-,CASAREHNLYEQYF,TGTGCCAGCGCGCGGGAGCACAATCTCTACGAGCAGTACTTC
TRBD2,TRBJ2-1,TRBV2,-,CASRLTSGRWNEQFF,TGTGCCAGCAGACTTACTAGCGGGAGATGGAATGAGCAGTTCTTC
-,TRBJ2-7,TRBV6-1,-,CASSDLGATYEQYF,TGTGCCAGCAGTGACCTGGGGGCCACCTACGAGCAGTACTTC
-,TRBJ2-1,TRBV4-1,-,CASSQSTSSYNEQFF,TGCGCCAGCAGCCAAAGTACAAGCTCCTACAATGAGCAGTTCTTC
TRBD2,TRBJ2-1,TRBV9,-,CASSVDLAGYYEQFF,TGTGCCAGCAGCGTAGATCTAGCGGGGTATTATGAGCAGTTCTTC
-,TRBJ2-4,TRBV6-5,-,CASSYGGTLAKNIQYF,TGTGCCAGCAGTTATGGGGGGACCCTAGCCAAAAACATTCAGTACTTC
-,TRBJ1-1,TRBV11-2,-,CASSSRGALNTEAFF,TGTGCCAGCAGCTCCCGGGGAGCCTTAAACACTGAAGCTTTCTTT
-,TRBJ1-6,TRBV9,few,CASSVVAGYNSPLHF,TGTGCCAGCAGCGTAGTGGCTGGTTATAATTCACCCCTCCACTTT
-,TRBJ1-2,TRBV28,-,CASCGSHYGYTF,TGTGCCAGTTGCGGTTCCCACTATGGCTACACCTTC
TRBD1,TRBJ2-7,TRBV6-5,-,CASRRQGRTYEQYF,TGTGCCAGCAGAAGACAGGGGCGAACCTACGAGCAGTACTTC
TRBD1,TRBJ2-1,TRBV11-2,-,CASSLSRQGANEQFF,TGTGCCAGCAGCTTATCCCGACAGGGGGCGAATGAGCAGTTCTTC
TRBD1,TRBJ1-2,TRBV5-4,-,CASQDATGRYGYTF,TGTGCCAGCCAGGACGCGACAGGGCGCTATGGCTACACCTTC
-,TRBJ2-3,TRBV29-1,-,CSVLKFSADTQYF,TGCAGCGTTCTCAAATTTTCGGCAGATACGCAGTATTTT
TRBD1,TRBJ1-2,TRBV9,-,CASSEQGAHGYTF,TGTGCCAGCAGCGAGCAGGGGGCGCATGGCTACACCTTC